This T cell receptor beta chain was sequenced for a study of shared T cell receptors in the human thymus. Profiling relied on immunoSEQ multiplex PCR, and the TCRdb table lists in-frame clones only, not all of them. Among 600,000 to 900,000 clones listed, 80% to 90% were seen once. This CDR3 region has 14 residues. CDR1 is MNHNS and CDR2 is SASEGT in the germline V gene. Trimming took 3 bases from V and 0 from J, leaving 7 bases between them. These data were also reused for a study on human thymus T cells. This second study says: Serving as donors were healthy Finnish infants, each of whom was having open corrective surgery for congenital heart defects. Resections obtained during corrective heart surgery supplied the thymus tissue.

The chain employs TRBV6-1 and TRBJ2-3, with a tentative D call TRBD2 (5 bases). Sequences were obtained from thymocytes. The receptor was isolated from a girl under three years old with a congenital heart defect. Here the CDR3 reads CASSDPGSTDTQYF. The CDR3 nucleotides are TGTGCCAGCAGTGATCCGGGGAGCACAGATACGCAGTATTTT.